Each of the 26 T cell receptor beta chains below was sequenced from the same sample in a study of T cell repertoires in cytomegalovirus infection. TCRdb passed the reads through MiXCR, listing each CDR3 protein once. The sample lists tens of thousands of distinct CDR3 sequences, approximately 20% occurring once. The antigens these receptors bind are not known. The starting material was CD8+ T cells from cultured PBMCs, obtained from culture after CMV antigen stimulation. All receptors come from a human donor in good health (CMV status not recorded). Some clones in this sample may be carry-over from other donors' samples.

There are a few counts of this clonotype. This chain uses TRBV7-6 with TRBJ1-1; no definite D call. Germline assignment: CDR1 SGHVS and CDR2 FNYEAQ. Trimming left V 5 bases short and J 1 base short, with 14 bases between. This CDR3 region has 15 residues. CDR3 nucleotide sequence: TGTGCCAGCAGCCCTCCGGCGATTGAGAACACTGAAGCTTTCTTT. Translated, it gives CASSPPAIENTEAFF.

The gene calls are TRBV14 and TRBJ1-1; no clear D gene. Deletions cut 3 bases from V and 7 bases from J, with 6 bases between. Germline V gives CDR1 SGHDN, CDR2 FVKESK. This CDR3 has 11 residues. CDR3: CASSHSVEAFF. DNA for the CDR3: TGTGCCAGCAGCCATTCAGTTGAAGCTTTCTTT.

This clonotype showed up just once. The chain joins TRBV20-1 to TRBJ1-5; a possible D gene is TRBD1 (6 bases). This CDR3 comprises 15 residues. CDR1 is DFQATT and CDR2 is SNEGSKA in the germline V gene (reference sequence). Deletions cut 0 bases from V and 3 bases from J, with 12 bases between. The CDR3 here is CSAREPGQINQPQHF. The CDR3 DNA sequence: TGCAGTGCTAGAGAACCCGGACAGATCAATCAGCCCCAGCATTTT.

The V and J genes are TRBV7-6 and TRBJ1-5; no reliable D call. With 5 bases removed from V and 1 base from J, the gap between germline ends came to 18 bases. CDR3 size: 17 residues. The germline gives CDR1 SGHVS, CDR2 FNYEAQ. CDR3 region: CASSPAVVGFSNQPQHF. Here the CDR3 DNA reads TGTGCCAGCAGCCCCGCGGTTGTGGGATTCAGCAATCAGCCCCAGCATTTT.

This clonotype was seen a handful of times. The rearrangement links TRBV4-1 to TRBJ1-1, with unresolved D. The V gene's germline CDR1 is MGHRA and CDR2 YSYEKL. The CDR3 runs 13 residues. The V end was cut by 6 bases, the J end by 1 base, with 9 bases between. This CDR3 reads CASRKTGNTEAFF. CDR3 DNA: TGCGCCAGCAGAAAGACCGGGAACACTGAAGCTTTCTTT.

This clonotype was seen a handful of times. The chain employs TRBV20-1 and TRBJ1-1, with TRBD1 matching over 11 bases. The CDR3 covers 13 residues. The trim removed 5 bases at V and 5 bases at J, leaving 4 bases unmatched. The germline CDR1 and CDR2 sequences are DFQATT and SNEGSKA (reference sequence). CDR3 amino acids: CSAEGQGGTEAFF. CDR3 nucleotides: TGCAGTGCTGAGGGACAGGGGGGGACTGAAGCTTTCTTT.

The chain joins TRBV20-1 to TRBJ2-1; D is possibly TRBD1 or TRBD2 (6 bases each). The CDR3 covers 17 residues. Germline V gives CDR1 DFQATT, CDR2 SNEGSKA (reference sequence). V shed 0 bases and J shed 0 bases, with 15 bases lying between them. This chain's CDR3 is CSARDEGGLSSYNEQFF. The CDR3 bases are TGCAGTGCTAGAGACGAGGGGGGCCTTAGCTCCTACAATGAGCAGTTCTTC.

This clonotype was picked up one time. CDR3: CASSYGGGGERDTQYF. In nucleotides, the CDR3 is TGTGCCAGCAGTTATGGGGGCGGGGGGGAGAGAGATACGCAGTATTTT. The chain has TRBV6-5 and TRBJ2-3; 9 nucleotides line up with TRBD2. The length of the CDR3 is 16 residues. The V and J ends lost 3 bases and 5 bases, in that order; junction bases with no gene match: 9. Per the germline V gene, CDR1 is MNHEY and CDR2 is SVGAGI.

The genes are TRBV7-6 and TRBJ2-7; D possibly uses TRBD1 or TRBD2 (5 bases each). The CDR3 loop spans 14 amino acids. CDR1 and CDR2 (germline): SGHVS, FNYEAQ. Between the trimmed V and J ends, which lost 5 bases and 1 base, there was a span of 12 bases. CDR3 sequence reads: CASSPLGPSYEQYF. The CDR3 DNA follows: TGTGCCAGCAGCCCCCTGGGACCTTCCTACGAGCAGTACTTC.

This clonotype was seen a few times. The chain's CDR3 is CASRRGGVSNQPQHF. The CDR3 DNA is TGTGCCAGCAGGCGCGGGGGAGTTAGCAATCAGCCCCAGCATTTT. The rearrangement joins TRBV12-3 or TRBV12-4 to TRBJ1-5; D possibly corresponds to TRBD1 (5 bases). This CDR3 spans 15 amino acids. Trimming shortened V by 6 bases and J by 0 bases, and 12 bases separated the two germline ends.

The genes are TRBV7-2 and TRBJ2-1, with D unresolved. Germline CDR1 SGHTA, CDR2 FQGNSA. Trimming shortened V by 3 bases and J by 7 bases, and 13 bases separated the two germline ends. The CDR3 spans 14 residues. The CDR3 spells CASSFGQQKNEQFF. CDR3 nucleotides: TGTGCCAGCAGCTTCGGCCAGCAAAAAAATGAGCAGTTCTTC.

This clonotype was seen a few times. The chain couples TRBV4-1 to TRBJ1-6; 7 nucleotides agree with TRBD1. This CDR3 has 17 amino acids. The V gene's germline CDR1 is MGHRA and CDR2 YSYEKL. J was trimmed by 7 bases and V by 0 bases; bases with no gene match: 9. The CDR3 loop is CASSQDLGGTANSPLHF. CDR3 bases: TGCGCCAGCAGCCAAGACTTGGGCGGGACAGCGAATTCACCCCTCCACTTT.

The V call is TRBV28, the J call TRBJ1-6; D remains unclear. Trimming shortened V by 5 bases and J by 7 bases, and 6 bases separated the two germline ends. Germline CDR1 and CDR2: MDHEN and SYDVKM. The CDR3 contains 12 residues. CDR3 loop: CASSKINSPLHF. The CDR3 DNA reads TGTGCCAGCAGTAAAATAAATTCACCCCTCCACTTT.

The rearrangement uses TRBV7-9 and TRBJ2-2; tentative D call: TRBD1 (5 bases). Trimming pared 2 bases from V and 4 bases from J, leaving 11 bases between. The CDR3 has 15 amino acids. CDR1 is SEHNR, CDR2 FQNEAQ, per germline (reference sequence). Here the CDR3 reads CASSLPGLSTGELFF. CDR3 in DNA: TGTGCCAGCAGCTTACCAGGGCTGAGCACCGGGGAGCTGTTTTTT.

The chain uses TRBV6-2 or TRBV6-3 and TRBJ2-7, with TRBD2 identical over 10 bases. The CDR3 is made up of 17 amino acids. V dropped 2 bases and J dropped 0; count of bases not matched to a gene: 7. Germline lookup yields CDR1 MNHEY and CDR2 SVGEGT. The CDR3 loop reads CASSYASGGRPSYEQYF. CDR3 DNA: TGTGCCAGCAGTTACGCTAGCGGGGGACGCCCCTCCTACGAGCAGTACTTC.

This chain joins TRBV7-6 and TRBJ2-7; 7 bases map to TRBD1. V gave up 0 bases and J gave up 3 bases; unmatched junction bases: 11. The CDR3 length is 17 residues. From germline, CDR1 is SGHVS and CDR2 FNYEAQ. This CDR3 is CASSLAPPDRPNYEQYF. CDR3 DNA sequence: TGTGCCAGCAGCTTAGCGCCACCGGACAGGCCTAACTACGAGCAGTACTTC.

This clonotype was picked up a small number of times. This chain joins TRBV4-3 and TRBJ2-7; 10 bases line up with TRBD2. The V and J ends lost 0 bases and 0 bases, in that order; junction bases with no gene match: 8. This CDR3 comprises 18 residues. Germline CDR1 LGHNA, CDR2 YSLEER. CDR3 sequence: CASSQDLAGGLLSYEQYF. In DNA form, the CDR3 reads TGCGCCAGCAGCCAAGATTTAGCGGGGGGACTACTCTCCTACGAGCAGTACTTC.

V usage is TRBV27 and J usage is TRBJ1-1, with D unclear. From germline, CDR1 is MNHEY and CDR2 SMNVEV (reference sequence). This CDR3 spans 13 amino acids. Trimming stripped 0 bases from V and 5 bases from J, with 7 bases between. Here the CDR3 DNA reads TGTGCCAGCAGTTTATCAGGGATGACTGAAGCTTTCTTT. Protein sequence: CASSLSGMTEAFF.

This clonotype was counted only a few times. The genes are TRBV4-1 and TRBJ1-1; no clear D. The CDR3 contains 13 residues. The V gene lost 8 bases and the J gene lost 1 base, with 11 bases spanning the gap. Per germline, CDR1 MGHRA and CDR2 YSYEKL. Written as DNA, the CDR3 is TGCGCCAGCTCTGGACGGGCGAACACTGAAGCTTTCTTT. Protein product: CASSGRANTEAFF.

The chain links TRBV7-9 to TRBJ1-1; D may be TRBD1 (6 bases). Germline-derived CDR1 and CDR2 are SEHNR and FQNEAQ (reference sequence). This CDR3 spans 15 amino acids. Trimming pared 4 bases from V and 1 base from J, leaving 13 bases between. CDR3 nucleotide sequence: TGTGCCAGCAGCTCCCCCGGACAGAGGAACACTGAAGCTTTCTTT. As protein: CASSSPGQRNTEAFF.

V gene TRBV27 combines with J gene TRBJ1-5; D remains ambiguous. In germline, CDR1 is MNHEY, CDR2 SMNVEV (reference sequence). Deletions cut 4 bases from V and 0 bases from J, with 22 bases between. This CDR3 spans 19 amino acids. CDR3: CASSSQIPTPAYSNQPQHF. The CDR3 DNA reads TGTGCCAGCAGTTCTCAAATCCCTACCCCCGCCTATAGCAATCAGCCCCAGCATTTT.

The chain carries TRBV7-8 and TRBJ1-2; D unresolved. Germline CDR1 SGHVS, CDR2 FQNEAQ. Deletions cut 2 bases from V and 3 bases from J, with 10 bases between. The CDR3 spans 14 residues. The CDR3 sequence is CASSLWRADYGYTF. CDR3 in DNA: TGTGCCAGCAGCTTATGGAGAGCGGACTATGGCTACACCTTC.

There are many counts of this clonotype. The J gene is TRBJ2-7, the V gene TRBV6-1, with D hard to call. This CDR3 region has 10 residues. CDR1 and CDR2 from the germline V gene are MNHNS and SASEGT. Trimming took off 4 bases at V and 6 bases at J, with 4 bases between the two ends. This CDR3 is CASSVGEQYF. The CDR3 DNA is TGTGCCAGCAGTGTGGGCGAGCAGTACTTC.

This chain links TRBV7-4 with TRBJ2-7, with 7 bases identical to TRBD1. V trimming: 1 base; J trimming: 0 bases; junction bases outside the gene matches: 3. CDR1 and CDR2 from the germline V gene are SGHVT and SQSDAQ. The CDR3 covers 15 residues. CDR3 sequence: CASSLEGARSYEQYF. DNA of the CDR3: TGTGCCAGCAGCTTAGAGGGGGCGCGCTCCTACGAGCAGTACTTC.

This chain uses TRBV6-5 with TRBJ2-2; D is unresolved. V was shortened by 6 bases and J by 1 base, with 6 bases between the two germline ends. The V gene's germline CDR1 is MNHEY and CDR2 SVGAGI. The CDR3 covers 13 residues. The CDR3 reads CASSDWNTGELFF. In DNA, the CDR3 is TGTGCCAGCAGCGATTGGAACACCGGGGAGCTGTTTTTT.

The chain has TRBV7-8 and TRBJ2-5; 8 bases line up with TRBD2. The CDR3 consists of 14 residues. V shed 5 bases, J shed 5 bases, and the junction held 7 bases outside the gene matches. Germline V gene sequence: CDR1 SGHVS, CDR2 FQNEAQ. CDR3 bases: TGTGCCAGCAGCGCAGACGGGGGGGAGGAGACCCAGTACTTC. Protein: CASSADGGEETQYF.